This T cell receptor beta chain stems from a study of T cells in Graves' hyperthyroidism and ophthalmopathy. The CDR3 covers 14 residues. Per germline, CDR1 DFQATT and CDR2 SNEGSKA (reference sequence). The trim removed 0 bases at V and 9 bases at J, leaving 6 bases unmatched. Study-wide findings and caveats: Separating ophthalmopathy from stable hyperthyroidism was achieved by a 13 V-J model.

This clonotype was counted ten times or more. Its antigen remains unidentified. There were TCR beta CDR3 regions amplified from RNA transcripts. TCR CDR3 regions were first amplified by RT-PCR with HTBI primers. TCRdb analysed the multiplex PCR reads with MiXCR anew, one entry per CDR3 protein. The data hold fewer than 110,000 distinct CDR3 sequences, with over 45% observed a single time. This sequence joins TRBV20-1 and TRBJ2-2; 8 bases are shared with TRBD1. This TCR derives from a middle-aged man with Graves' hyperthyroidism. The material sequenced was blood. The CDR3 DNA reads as TGCAGTGCTAGAGATCGAACAGGGGGGTGGGAGCTGTTTTTT. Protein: CSARDRTGGWELFF.